The present T cell receptor beta chain was sequenced within a study of post-analysis software for immune sequencing data (dated by TCRdb to between 2015 and 2017). Study-level background: Disease courses on record covered relapsing-remitting, secondary progressive and progressive-relapsing multiple sclerosis, though some patients had no subtype annotation. The patient repertoires were set against eleven to twelve previously published healthy control repertoires from donors whose ages ranged from about 6 to 27 years. A subset of samples was prepared in parallel using single-end sample barcoding, then pooled and co-amplified after Illumina adapter ligation. Here is what the overall study found, with its caveats: Normalized Chao1 diversity was significantly lower in multiple sclerosis patients than controls, suggesting substantial peripheral T-cell clonal expansion. The multiple sclerosis patient group was slightly younger than the control group. When samples were clustered directly using the F measure, samples prepared in the same batch co-clustered strongly, which prompted a batch-effect correction. Patients showed significantly higher frequencies than controls for a handful of TRBV segments, among them TRBV5-6, TRBV5-1 and TRBV20-1.

To demonstrate the VDJtools post-analysis software, TCR beta repertoires were profiled from the peripheral blood of 10 to 15 young patients with multiple sclerosis. Multiple sclerosis patients were children and adolescents aged about 6 to 15 years. Receptor amplification or capture employed PCR. The run used an Illumina HiSeq 2500. To reduce PCR and sequencing biases, unique molecular identifiers were incorporated into the TCR beta cDNA libraries. Some 500,000 cDNA molecules were obtained for every 1 to 10 million input T cells, so each molecule roughly corresponded to one T cell. Patient libraries were prepared and sequenced with the same protocol used for the earlier healthy control dataset. Samples belonging to the same batch were prepared together, multiplexed and sequenced on a shared HiSeq lane. Per the source publication's procedure: MIGEC was used to process the raw barcoded reads, and molecular identifier groups with only a single read were discarded before consensus assembly and CDR3 extraction. Clonotype tables were post-analysed with VDJtools, and diversity was normalized by down-sampling all datasets to the smallest sample size. Repertoire overlap clustering matched CDR3 amino acid but not nucleotide sequences to correct batch-related cross-sample contamination. TCRdb reprocessed the public reads (quality trimming at Q25 with fastp, clone calling with MiXCR) and kept in-frame beta chains. Records with the same CDR3 protein are collapsed into one entry carrying the most frequent genes and DNA. These V and J calls rely on TCRdb rather than the paper's analysis. The table for this sample lists 650,000 to 850,000 distinct CDR3 sequences; approximately 57% of them were counted only once. 4.6% of the sample rests with the top ten.

This clonotype was seen only a few times. Its antigen target is currently unknown. It has no much larger one-base neighbor in the sample; base qualities were not kept. From cysteine to phenylalanine, the CDR3 is 13 amino acids long. Only CDR3 DNA is held: 39 bases, read in frame from base 1. From the germline V gene (reference sequence), CDR1 is GTSNPN and CDR2 is SVGIG. The V end gives up 4 bases and the J end 4 bases, leaving 5 bases in the junction not matched to a gene. This TCR derives from a girl aged 10 to 17 with multiple sclerosis. Sequencing was carried out using blood. The rearranged chain carries TRBV30 and TRBJ2-7, and TRBD2 matches 9 of the central bases. The nucleotide sequence is given as TGTGCCTGGAACGGCGGGAGGGAATACGAGCAGTACTTC. Its protein product is CAWNGGREYEQYF.